Here is one TCR beta chain with its context. A read error may be the cause here, since a much bigger clone is one base away. V shed 3 bases, J shed 7 bases, and the junction held 11 bases outside the gene matches. The CDR3 loop spans 15 amino acids. The germline V gene encodes CDR1 SGDLS and CDR2 YYNGEE. Then a second PCR, running about 6 to 12 cycles, was carried out with a sample-barcoded 5' primer and a J-beta primer mix. Using its own MiXCR run on the 5' RACE reads, TCRdb lists one record per CDR3 protein. The sample records hundreds of thousands of distinct CDR3 sequences, around 52% being singletons. This entry is derived from a study of blood T cells in healthy people across ages.

The V and J genes are TRBV9 and TRBJ2-7, with 9 positions matching TRBD1. This clonotype originated in a woman of 80 years or more in good health. The sequencing sample was made of blood. In DNA form, the CDR3 reads TGTGCCAGCAGCGCCCGACAGGGGGGCCGCAATGAGCAGTACTTC. Its protein product is CASSARQGGRNEQYF.